The 4 T cell receptor beta chains reported below all come from one sample, sequenced in a study of blood T cell repertoires in COVID-19. The table came from immunoSEQ multiplex PCR; TCRdb's copy has only in-frame clones and leaves some out. The sample lists over 200,000 clones, about 80% occurring once. Sequencing was carried out using peripheral blood. Every receptor here comes from a man aged 50 to 60 with active or convalescent COVID-19.

The V call is TRBV19, the J call TRBJ1-4, with TRBD1 matching 10 bases. The CDR3 contains 15 residues. Losses at the gene ends were 8 bases for V and 7 bases for J; bases not matched to a gene: 10. The germline V gene has CDR1 LNHDA and CDR2 SQIVND (reference sequence). CDR3 region: CASGVRDRGGEKLFF. CDR3 nucleotides: TGTGCCAGTGGCGTCCGGGACAGGGGTGGTGAAAAACTGTTTTTT.

The J gene is TRBJ1-4, the V gene TRBV11-3; TRBD1 aligns across 7 bases. CDR3 size: 16 residues. The V and J ends lost 4 bases and 5 bases, in that order; junction bases with no gene match: 10. CDR1 is SGHNT, CDR2 YENEEA, per germline. The CDR3: CASSSPRTGVNEKLFF. CDR3 coding DNA: TGTGCCAGCAGCTCCCCCCGGACAGGAGTCAATGAAAAACTGTTTTTT.

Only one count was recorded for this clone. V gene TRBV9 combines with J gene TRBJ1-4; D is ambiguous. The germline V and J ends were trimmed by 2 bases and 4 bases, with 12 bases remaining between them. From germline, CDR1 is SGDLS and CDR2 YYNGEE. This CDR3 comprises 15 residues. CDR3 region: CASSVRRRFNEKLFF. CDR3 DNA: TGTGCCAGCAGCGTGAGAAGGCGGTTTAATGAAAAACTGTTTTTT.

The rearrangement uses TRBV30 and TRBJ1-2, with a tentative D call TRBD1 (6 bases). The germline V gene encodes CDR1 GTSNPN and CDR2 SVGIG (reference sequence). V was clipped by 6 bases and J by 4 bases, with 21 bases between them. The CDR3 runs 15 residues. In nucleotides, the CDR3 is TGTGCCTGTATTGACAGGAGCCCAGTTTCCTATGGCTACACCTTC. This translates into CACIDRSPVSYGYTF. The full variable domain, rest sourced from reference TRBV30 and TRBJ1-2, is SQTIHQWPATLVQPVGSPLSLECTVEGTSNPNLYWYRQAAGRGLQLLFYSVGIGQISSEVPQNLSASRPQDRQFILSSKKLLLSDSGFYLCACIDRSPVSYGYTFGSGTRLTVV.